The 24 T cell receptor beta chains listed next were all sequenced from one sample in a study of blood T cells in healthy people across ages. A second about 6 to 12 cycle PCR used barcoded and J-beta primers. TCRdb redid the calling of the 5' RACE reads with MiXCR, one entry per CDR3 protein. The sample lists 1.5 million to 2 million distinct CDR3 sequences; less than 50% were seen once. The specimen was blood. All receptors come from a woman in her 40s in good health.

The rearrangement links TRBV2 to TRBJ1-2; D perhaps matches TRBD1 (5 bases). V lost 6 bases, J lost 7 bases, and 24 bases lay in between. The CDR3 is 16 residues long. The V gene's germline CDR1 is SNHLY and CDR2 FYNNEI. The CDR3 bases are TGTGCCAGCAGCCCCCCTGTTGGGGCAGTCGATTCTGGCTACACCTTC. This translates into CASSPPVGAVDSGYTF.

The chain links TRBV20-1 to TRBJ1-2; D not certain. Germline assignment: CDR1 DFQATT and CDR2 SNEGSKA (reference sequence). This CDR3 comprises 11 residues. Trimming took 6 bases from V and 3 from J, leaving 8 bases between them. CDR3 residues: CSAPEDYGYTF. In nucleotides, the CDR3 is TGCAGTGCCCCCGAGGACTATGGCTACACCTTC.

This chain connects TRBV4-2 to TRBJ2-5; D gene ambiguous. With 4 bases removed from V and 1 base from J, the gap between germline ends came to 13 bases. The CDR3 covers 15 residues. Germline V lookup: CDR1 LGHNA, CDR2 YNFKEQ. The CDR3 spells CASSPHATSQETQYF. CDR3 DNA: TGTGCCAGCAGCCCCCATGCAACTTCCCAAGAGACCCAGTACTTC.

CDR3 protein: CASSLSQARGTDTQYF. The CDR3 DNA follows: TGTGCCAGCAGCTTAAGTCAGGCGAGGGGCACAGATACGCAGTATTTT. The V gene is TRBV7-9, the J gene TRBJ2-3, with D perhaps TRBD2 (5 bases). This CDR3 has 16 residues. With 2 bases removed from V and 1 base from J, the gap between germline ends came to 13 bases. Germline assignment: CDR1 SEHNR and CDR2 FQNEAQ (reference sequence).

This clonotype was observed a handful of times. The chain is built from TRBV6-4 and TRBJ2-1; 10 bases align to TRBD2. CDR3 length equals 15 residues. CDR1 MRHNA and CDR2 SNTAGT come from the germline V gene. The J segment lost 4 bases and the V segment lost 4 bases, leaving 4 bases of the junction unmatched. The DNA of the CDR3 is TGTGCCAGCAGTGCTAGCGGGGGACTTTACAATGAGCAGTTCTTC. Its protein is CASSASGGLYNEQFF.

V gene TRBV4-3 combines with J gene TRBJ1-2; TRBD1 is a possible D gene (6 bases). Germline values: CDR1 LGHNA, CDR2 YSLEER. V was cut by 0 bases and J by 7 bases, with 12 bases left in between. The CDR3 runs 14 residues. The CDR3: CASSQETGLSGYTF. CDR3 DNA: TGCGCCAGCAGCCAAGAAACAGGGCTGAGTGGCTACACCTTC.

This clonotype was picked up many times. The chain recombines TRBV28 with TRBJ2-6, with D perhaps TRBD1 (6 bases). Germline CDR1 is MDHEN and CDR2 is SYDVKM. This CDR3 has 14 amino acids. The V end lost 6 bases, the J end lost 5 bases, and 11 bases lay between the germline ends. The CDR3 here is CASRGASRANVLTF. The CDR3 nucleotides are TGTGCCAGCAGGGGGGCGTCTAGGGCCAACGTCCTGACTTTC.

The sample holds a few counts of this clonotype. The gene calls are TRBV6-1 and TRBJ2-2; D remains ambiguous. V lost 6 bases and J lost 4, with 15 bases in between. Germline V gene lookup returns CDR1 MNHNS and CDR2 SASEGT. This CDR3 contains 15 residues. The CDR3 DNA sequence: TGTGCCAGCAGCGCTACTCCGGACGGCACCGGGGAGCTGTTTTTT. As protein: CASSATPDGTGELFF.

The CDR3 DNA follows: TGTGCCAGCAGCTTTGTCAGGGGGGGTGAAAAACTGTTTTTT. This translates into CASSFVRGGEKLFF. This chain connects TRBV7-9 to TRBJ1-4, with 7 bases that match TRBD1. V shed 3 bases and J 7 bases; nucleotides not matched to a gene: 5. CDR1 SEHNR and CDR2 FQNEAQ come from the germline V gene (reference sequence). This CDR3 region has 14 residues. Full variable domain (missing parts from reference TRBV7-9 and TRBJ1-4): DTGVSQNPRHKITKRGQNVTFRCDPISEHNRLYWYRQTLGQGPEFLTYFQNEAQLEKSRLLSDRFSAERPKGSFSTLEIQRTEQGDSAMYLCASSFVRGGEKLFFGSGTQLSVL.

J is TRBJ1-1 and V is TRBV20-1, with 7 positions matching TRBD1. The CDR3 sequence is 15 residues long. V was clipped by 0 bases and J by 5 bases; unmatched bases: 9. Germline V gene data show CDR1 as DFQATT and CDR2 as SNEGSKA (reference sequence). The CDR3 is CSARDSKGGRTEAFF. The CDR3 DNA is TGCAGTGCTAGAGACTCGAAAGGGGGCCGTACTGAAGCTTTCTTT.

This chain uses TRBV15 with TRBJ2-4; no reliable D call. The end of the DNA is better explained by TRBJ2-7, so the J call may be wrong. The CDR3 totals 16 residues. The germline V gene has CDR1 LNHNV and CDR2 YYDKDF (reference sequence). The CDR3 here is CATSRDERRPFHEQYF. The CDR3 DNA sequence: TGTGCCACCAGCAGAGATGAGCGCAGACCCTTCCACGAGCAGTACTTC.

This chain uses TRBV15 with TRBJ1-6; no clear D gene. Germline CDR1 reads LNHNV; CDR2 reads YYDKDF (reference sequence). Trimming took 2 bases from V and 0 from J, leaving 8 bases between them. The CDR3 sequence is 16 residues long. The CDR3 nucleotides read TGTGCCACCAGCAGACTTTTGAGCTCCTATAATTCACCCCTCCACTTT. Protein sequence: CATSRLLSSYNSPLHF.

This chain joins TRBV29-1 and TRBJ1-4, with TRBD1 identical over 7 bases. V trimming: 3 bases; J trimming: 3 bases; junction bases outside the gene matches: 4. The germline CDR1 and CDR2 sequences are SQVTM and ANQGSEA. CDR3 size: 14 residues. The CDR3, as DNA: TGCAGCGTTGATTGGAGGGGGCCTAATGAAAAACTGTTTTTT. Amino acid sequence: CSVDWRGPNEKLFF.

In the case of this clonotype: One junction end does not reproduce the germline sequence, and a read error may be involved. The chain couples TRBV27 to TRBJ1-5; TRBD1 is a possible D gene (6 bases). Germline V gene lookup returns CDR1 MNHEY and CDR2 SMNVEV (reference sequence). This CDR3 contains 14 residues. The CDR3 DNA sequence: TGTGCCAACAGTTCCCAGGGGCCGGGTTGGCCCCAGCATTTT. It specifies CANSSQGPGWPQHF.

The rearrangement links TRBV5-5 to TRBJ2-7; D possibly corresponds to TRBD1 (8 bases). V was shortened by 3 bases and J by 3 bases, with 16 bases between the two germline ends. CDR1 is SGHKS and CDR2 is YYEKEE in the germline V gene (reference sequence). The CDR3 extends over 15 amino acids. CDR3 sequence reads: CASSYTGGVHYEQYF. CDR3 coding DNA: TGTGCCAGCAGCTATACAGGGGGGGTTCACTACGAGCAGTACTTC.

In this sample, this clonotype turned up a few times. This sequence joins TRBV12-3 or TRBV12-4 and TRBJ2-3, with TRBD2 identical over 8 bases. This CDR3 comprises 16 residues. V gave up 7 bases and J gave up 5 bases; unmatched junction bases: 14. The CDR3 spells CASNLGTGGPGDTQYF. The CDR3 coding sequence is TGTGCCAGCAATCTCGGAACGGGGGGGCCCGGAGATACGCAGTATTTT.

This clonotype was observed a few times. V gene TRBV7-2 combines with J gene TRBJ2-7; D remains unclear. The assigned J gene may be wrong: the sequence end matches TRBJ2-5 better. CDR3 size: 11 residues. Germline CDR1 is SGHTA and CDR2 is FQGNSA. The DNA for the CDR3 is TGTGCCAGCAGCTCCGAGGTGACCCAGTACTTC. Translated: CASSSEVTQYF.

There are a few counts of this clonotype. CDR3 sequence reads: CASSPGQATNEKLFF. DNA for the CDR3: TGTGCCAGCAGCCCAGGACAGGCAACTAATGAAAAACTGTTTTTT. This rearrangement joins TRBV7-2 to TRBJ1-4; 7 nucleotides match TRBD1. Germline loops: CDR1 SGHTA, CDR2 FQGNSA. CDR3 length: 15 amino acids. Trimming at V came to 5 bases and at J to 0 bases, leaving 3 bases not matched to a gene.

The CDR3 DNA reads TGCGCCAGCAGCTTGCTGACGGGCCGCGAGACAGATACGCAGTATTTT. Translation gives CASSLLTGRETDTQYF. The rearrangement uses TRBV5-1 and TRBJ2-3, with D unclear. Deletions cut 1 base from V and 3 bases from J, with 15 bases between. In germline, CDR1 is SGHRS, CDR2 YFSETQ. The CDR3 runs to 16 residues.

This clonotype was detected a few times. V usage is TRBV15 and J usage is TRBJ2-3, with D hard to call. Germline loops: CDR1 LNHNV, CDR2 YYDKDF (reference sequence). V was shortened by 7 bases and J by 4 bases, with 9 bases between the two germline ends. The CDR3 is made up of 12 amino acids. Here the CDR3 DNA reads TGTGCCACCAACCGAGCCTCAGATACGCAGTATTTT. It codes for CATNRASDTQYF.

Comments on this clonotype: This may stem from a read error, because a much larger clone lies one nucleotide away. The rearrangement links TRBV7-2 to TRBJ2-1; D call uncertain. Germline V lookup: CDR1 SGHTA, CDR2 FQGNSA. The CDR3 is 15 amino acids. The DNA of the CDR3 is TGTGCCTGCAGCTCCGCCGGGCTAGTCGGGAATGAGCAGTTCTTC. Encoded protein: CACSSAGLVGNEQFF.

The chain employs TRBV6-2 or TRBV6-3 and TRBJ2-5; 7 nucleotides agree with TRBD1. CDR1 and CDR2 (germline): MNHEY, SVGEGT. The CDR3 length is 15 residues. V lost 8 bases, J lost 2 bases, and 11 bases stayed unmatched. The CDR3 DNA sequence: TGTGCCAGCCTCTGGGACAGCCACTTTCAAGAGACCCAGTACTTC. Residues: CASLWDSHFQETQYF.

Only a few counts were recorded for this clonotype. This chain's CDR3 is CSDSPRGAGTDTQYF. In DNA form, the CDR3 reads TGCAGCGACTCACCGCGGGGGGCTGGCACAGATACGCAGTATTTT. The V and J genes are TRBV29-1 and TRBJ2-3, with 8 bases fitting TRBD2. CDR1 is SQVTM, CDR2 ANQGSEA, per germline. The V gene end was trimmed by 7 bases and the J gene end by 1 base; junction bases not matched to a gene: 10. CDR3 size: 15 residues.

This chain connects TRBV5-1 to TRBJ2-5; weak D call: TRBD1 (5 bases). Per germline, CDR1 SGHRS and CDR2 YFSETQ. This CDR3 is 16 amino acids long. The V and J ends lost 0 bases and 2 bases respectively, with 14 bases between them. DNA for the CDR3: TGCGCCAGCAGCTTGGGGGGAAGGGGAATTCAAGAGACCCAGTACTTC. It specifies CASSLGGRGIQETQYF.